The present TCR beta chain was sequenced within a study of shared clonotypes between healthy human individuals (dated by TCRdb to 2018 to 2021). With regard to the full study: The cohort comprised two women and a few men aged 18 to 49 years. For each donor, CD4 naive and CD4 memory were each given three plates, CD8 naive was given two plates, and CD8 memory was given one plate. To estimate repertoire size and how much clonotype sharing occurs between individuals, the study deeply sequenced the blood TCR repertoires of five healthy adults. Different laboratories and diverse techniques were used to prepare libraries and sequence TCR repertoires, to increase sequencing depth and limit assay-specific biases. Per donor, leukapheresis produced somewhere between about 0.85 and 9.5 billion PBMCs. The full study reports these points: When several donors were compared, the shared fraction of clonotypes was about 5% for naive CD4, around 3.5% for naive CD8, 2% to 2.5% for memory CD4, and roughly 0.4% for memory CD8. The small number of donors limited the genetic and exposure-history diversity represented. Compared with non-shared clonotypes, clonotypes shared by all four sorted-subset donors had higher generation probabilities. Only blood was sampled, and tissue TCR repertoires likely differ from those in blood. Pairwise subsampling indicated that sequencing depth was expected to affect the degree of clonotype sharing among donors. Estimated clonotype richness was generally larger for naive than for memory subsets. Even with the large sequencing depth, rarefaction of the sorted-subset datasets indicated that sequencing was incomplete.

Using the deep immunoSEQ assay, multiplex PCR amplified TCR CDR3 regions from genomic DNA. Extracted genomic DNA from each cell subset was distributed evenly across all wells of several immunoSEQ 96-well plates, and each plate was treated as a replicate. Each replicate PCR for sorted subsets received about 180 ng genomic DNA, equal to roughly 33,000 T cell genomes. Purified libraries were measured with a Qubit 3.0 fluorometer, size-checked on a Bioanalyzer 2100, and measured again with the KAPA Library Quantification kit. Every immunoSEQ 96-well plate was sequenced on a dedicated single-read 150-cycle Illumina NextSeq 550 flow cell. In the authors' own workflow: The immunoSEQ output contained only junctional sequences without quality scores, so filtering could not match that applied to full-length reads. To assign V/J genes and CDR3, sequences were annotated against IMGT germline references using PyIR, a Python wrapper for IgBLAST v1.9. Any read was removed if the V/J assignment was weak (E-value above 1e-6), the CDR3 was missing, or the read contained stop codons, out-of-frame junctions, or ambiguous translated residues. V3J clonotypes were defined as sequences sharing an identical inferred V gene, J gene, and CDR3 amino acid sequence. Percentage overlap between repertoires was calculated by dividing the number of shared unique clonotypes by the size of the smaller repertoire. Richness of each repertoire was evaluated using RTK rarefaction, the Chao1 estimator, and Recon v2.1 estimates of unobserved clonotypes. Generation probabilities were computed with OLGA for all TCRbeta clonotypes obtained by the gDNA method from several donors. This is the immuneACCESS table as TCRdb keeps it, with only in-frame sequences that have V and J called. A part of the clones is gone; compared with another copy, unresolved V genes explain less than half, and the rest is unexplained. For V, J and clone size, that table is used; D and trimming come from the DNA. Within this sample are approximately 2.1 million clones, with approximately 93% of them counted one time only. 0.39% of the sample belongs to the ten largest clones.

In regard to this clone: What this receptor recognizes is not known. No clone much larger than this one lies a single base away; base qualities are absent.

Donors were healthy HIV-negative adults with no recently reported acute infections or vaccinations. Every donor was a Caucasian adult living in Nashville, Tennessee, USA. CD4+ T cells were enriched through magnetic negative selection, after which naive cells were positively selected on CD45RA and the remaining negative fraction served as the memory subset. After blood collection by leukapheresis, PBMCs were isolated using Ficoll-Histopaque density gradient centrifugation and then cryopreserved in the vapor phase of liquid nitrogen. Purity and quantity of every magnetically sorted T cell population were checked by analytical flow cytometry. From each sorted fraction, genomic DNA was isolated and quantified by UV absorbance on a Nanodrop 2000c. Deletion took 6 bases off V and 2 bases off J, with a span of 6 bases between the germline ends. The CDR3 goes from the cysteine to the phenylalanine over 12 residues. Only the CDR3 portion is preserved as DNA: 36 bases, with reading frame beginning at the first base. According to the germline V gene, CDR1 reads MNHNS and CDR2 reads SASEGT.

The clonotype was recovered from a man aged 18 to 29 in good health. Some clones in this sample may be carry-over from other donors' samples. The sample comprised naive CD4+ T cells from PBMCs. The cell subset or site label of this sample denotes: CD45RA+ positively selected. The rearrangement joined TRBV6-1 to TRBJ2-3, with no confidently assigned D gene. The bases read TGTGCCAGCAGGTACCCCACAGATACGCAGTATTTT. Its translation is CASRYPTDTQYF.